This TCR beta chain was sequenced during a study of T cell changes during pregnancy in multiple sclerosis. The CDR3 sequence is 14 residues long. V was cut by 7 bases and J by 5 bases, with 17 bases left in between. Germline V gene data show CDR1 as PRHDT and CDR2 as FYEKMQ (reference sequence). Repertoires were generated with immunoSEQ multiplex PCR, while TCRdb's copy carries only in-frame clones and drops some. Of some 110,000 clones in the sample, around nine tenths were seen once. The chain couples TRBV13 to TRBJ1-1, with D perhaps matching TRBD1 (6 bases). This clonotype was obtained from a female donor with multiple sclerosis, enrolled in a pregnancy study. Sequenced here: peripheral blood, sampled in the third trimester of pregnancy. The CDR3 sequence is CASIQGGEGTEAFF. The CDR3 nucleotides are TGTGCCAGCATCCAAGGGGGTGAGGGAACTGAAGCTTTCTTT.